This TCR beta chain was sequenced in a study of spatial heterogeneity in lung cancer. By share, this clonotype counts as medium-sized. TCRdb reprocessed the 5' RACE reads via MiXCR and lists one record per CDR3 protein. Here the sample spans 9,000 to 10,000 distinct CDR3 sequences, roughly 23% being singletons. Time point indicated: blood at routine non-recurrence follow-up after resection. Sequencing of whole RNA from tumor, nontumor lung or frozen PBMC involved no sorting. Germline loops: CDR1 LGHDT, CDR2 YNNKEL (reference sequence). The CDR3 runs to 13 residues. The V and J ends lost 0 bases and 2 bases respectively, with 2 bases between them.

Sequencing used PBMCs, obtained at follow-up. This chain connects TRBV3-1 to TRBJ1-3; D uncertain. The origin of this receptor is a female donor with early-stage non-small cell lung cancer. CDR3 sequence reads: CASSQDAGNTIYF. Written as DNA, the CDR3 is TGTGCCAGCAGCCAAGACGCTGGAAACACCATATATTTT.